The rows below give T cell receptor beta chains drawn from one sample of a study of vaccination and CD4 T cells after COVID-19. TCRdb reprocessed the PCR reads with MiXCR, giving one entry per CDR3 protein. The profile shows around 17,000 distinct CDR3 sequences, 30% to 35% of them singletons. Antigen specificity for these receptors is unknown. The sequenced sample consisted of cultured CD4+ T cells from blood. Receptors originate from a human donor with COVID-19. CDR3s include the opening cysteine and the closing phenylalanine or tryptophan.

TRBJ2-1 TRBV7-2 CASSLGRAGGSEQFF
TRBJ1-5 TRBV7-9 CASSLAHSNQPQHF
TRBJ2-1 TRBV19 CASSIAPAGGGEQFF
TRBJ1-2 TRBV19 CASSLGQGLAGGYGYTF
TRBJ1-6 TRBV30 CAWSEGGYNSPLHF
TRBJ2-3 TRBV12-3/TRBV12-4 CASSRRLAGGPPDTQYF
TRBJ1-1 TRBV19 CASSYWGLNTEAFF
TRBJ1-2 TRBV6-1 CASRLDREPNYGYTF
TRBJ2-2 TRBV6-1 CASKASGVYTGELFF
TRBJ2-2 TRBV6-2/TRBV6-3 CASSRGGITGELFF
TRBJ1-2 TRBV18 CASSPSGPGQGSGYTF
TRBJ2-2 TRBV7-8 CASRSTGGVGGELFF